The rows below give T cell receptor beta chains drawn from one sample of a study of blood T cell repertoires in COVID-19. Clones were sequenced by immunoSEQ multiplex PCR, and TCRdb holds only the in-frame ones, with some missing. The repertoire includes around 140,000 clones, 65% to 85% of them detected once, and under 10% sits in the top ten. Sequenced: peripheral blood. Receptors originate from a man in his thirties or forties with COVID-19, enrolled during active disease. Both conserved end residues are part of each CDR3. A D gene is named only where the DNA matches it firmly. The listing skips clone size in some rows; elsewhere it reads once, few, many or a size class.

clone_size: NA
cdr3_length: 13
d_call: NA
j_call: TRBJ2-7
v_call: TRBV28
cdr3_nt: TGTGCCAGCAGTTTAGGACAGTCAAGAGAGCAGTACTTC
cdr3_aa: CASSLGQSREQYF

clone_size: NA
cdr3_length: 15
d_call: NA
j_call: TRBJ2-2
v_call: TRBV7-9
cdr3_nt: TGTGCCAGCAGCGGGGGGACGGTGAACACCGGGGAGCTGTTTTTT
cdr3_aa: CASSGGTVNTGELFF

clone_size: NA
cdr3_length: 16
d_call: TRBD2
j_call: TRBJ2-5
v_call: TRBV4-2
cdr3_nt: TGTGCCAGCAGCCAACGGACTAGCGGAGAGGTAGAGACCCAGTACTTC
cdr3_aa: CASSQRTSGEVETQYF

clone_size: NA
cdr3_length: 13
d_call: NA
j_call: TRBJ1-2
v_call: TRBV27
cdr3_nt: TGTGCCAGCAGTTTAACAGGGAACTATGGCTACACCTTC
cdr3_aa: CASSLTGNYGYTF

clone_size: NA
cdr3_length: 16
d_call: TRBD1
j_call: TRBJ1-2
v_call: TRBV6-2/TRBV6-3
cdr3_nt: TGTGCCAGCAGTTACCAAGACAGGGGGCATGGCTATGGCTACACCTTC
cdr3_aa: CASSYQDRGHGYGYTF

clone_size: few
cdr3_length: 16
d_call: TRBD2
j_call: TRBJ2-1
v_call: TRBV19
cdr3_nt: TGTGCCAGTAGTATAGGCTGGACTAGCGGGAGGGATGAGCAGTTCTTC
cdr3_aa: CASSIGWTSGRDEQFF

clone_size: few
cdr3_length: 15
d_call: NA
j_call: TRBJ1-2
v_call: TRBV21-1
cdr3_nt: TGTGCCAGCAGCCCCCAGGCGCCGCCTAACTATGGCTACACCTTC
cdr3_aa: CASSPQAPPNYGYTF

clone_size: once
cdr3_length: 15
d_call: TRBD2
j_call: TRBJ2-1
v_call: TRBV3-1/TRBV3-2
cdr3_nt: TGTGCCAGCAGTAAGCGGGAGGACTACTACAATGAGCAGTTCTTC
cdr3_aa: CASSKREDYYNEQFF

clone_size: once
cdr3_length: 14
d_call: TRBD1
j_call: TRBJ2-1
v_call: TRBV7-9
cdr3_nt: TGTGCCAGCAGCTTTGGGACAGGGTACAATGAGCAGTTCTTC
cdr3_aa: CASSFGTGYNEQFF

clone_size: NA
cdr3_length: 13
d_call: NA
j_call: TRBJ2-1
v_call: TRBV19
cdr3_nt: TGTGCCTCGTCCGGGACACTCTACAATGAGCAGTTCTTC
cdr3_aa: CASSGTLYNEQFF

clone_size: few
cdr3_length: 14
d_call: NA
j_call: TRBJ2-2
v_call: TRBV24-1
cdr3_nt: TGTGCCACCAGTGATTTCACGGACACCGGGGAGCTGTTTTTT
cdr3_aa: CATSDFTDTGELFF

clone_size: NA
cdr3_length: 13
d_call: NA
j_call: TRBJ2-3
v_call: TRBV5-6
cdr3_nt: TGTGCCAGCAGCTTGCGGTCCACAGATACGCAGTATTTT
cdr3_aa: CASSLRSTDTQYF

clone_size: NA
cdr3_length: 12
d_call: TRBD1
j_call: TRBJ2-6
v_call: TRBV10-2
cdr3_nt: TGCGCCAGCAGTGCAGGGGGACACGTCCTGACTTTC
cdr3_aa: CASSAGGHVLTF

clone_size: NA
cdr3_length: 16
d_call: TRBD1
j_call: TRBJ2-1
v_call: TRBV6-5
cdr3_nt: TGTGCCAGCAGTTATTCCCCAGGGGGTTCCTACAATGAGCAGTTCTTC
cdr3_aa: CASSYSPGGSYNEQFF

clone_size: NA
cdr3_length: 14
d_call: NA
j_call: TRBJ2-5
v_call: TRBV28
cdr3_nt: TGTGCCACCGCTCTGACAGCGTTCCAAGAGACCCAGTACTTC
cdr3_aa: CATALTAFQETQYF

clone_size: NA
cdr3_length: 19
d_call: NA
j_call: TRBJ2-2
v_call: TRBV4-1
cdr3_nt: TGCGCCAGCAGCCAAGTGAACCCGGGCGGGACCCTTGGGGCCGGGGAGCTGTTTTTT
cdr3_aa: CASSQVNPGGTLGAGELFF

clone_size: NA
cdr3_length: 13
d_call: NA
j_call: TRBJ1-1
v_call: TRBV5-1
cdr3_nt: TGCGCCAGCAGCCCAGAATGGAACACTGAAGCTTTCTTT
cdr3_aa: CASSPEWNTEAFF

clone_size: NA
cdr3_length: 13
d_call: NA
j_call: TRBJ2-1
v_call: TRBV3-1/TRBV3-2
cdr3_nt: TGTGCCAGCAGCCCCCTTGGGAGTGTTGAGCAGTTCTTC
cdr3_aa: CASSPLGSVEQFF

clone_size: NA
cdr3_length: 14
d_call: NA
j_call: TRBJ1-2
v_call: TRBV7-8
cdr3_nt: TGTGCCAGCAGCTTACTCGACAACTTGTATGGCTACACCTTC
cdr3_aa: CASSLLDNLYGYTF

clone_size: NA
cdr3_length: 15
d_call: TRBD1
j_call: TRBJ2-5
v_call: TRBV7-3
cdr3_nt: TGTGCCAGCAGCTTAGGGACAGGGGGCAGAGAGACCCAGTACTTC
cdr3_aa: CASSLGTGGRETQYF

clone_size: NA
cdr3_length: 13
d_call: NA
j_call: TRBJ1-3
v_call: TRBV28
cdr3_nt: TGTGCCAGCGGGACTGGCTCTGGAAACACCATATATTTT
cdr3_aa: CASGTGSGNTIYF

clone_size: NA
cdr3_length: 15
d_call: TRBD1
j_call: TRBJ2-1
v_call: TRBV14
cdr3_nt: TGTGCCAGCAGCCAAGATGGCCTAGGGGGCCGTGAGCAGTTCTTC
cdr3_aa: CASSQDGLGGREQFF

clone_size: NA
cdr3_length: 16
d_call: NA
j_call: TRBJ2-2
v_call: TRBV30
cdr3_nt: TGTGCCTGGAGTTCCCGTGCCGCCTTCGGGACCGGGGAGCTGTTTTTT
cdr3_aa: CAWSSRAAFGTGELFF

clone_size: NA
cdr3_length: 15
d_call: TRBD2
j_call: TRBJ2-1
v_call: TRBV11-3
cdr3_nt: TGTGCCAGCAGCTTTGGGACTAGCGGGTACAATGAGCAGTTCTTC
cdr3_aa: CASSFGTSGYNEQFF

clone_size: once
cdr3_length: 15
d_call: NA
j_call: TRBJ1-2
v_call: TRBV2
cdr3_nt: TGTGCCAGCAGGGGGGACGCGGGGACGGACTATGGCTACACCTTC
cdr3_aa: CASRGDAGTDYGYTF

clone_size: NA
cdr3_length: 13
d_call: NA
j_call: TRBJ1-2
v_call: TRBV7-8
cdr3_nt: TGTGCCAGCAGCTTAGGTGGAGACTATGGCTACACCTTC
cdr3_aa: CASSLGGDYGYTF

clone_size: once
cdr3_length: 14
d_call: TRBD2
j_call: TRBJ2-7
v_call: TRBV9
cdr3_nt: TGTGCCAGCAGCGGTAGCGGGAGGTTGGACGAGCAGTACTTC
cdr3_aa: CASSGSGRLDEQYF

clone_size: NA
cdr3_length: 14
d_call: TRBD1
j_call: TRBJ2-7
v_call: TRBV4-3
cdr3_nt: TGCGCCAGCAGCCAGGACAGGGACTCCTACGAGCAGTACTTC
cdr3_aa: CASSQDRDSYEQYF

clone_size: NA
cdr3_length: 17
d_call: NA
j_call: TRBJ1-4
v_call: TRBV2
cdr3_nt: TGTGCCAGCAGTGAAGCGCTTCTTAGTTCGTTGGGGGGAAAACTGTTTTTT
cdr3_aa: CASSEALLSSLGGKLFF

clone_size: NA
cdr3_length: 12
d_call: NA
j_call: TRBJ2-7
v_call: TRBV12-3/TRBV12-4
cdr3_nt: TGTGCCAGCAACAGCCGGGGGAACGAGCAGTACTTC
cdr3_aa: CASNSRGNEQYF

clone_size: few
cdr3_length: 13
d_call: NA
j_call: TRBJ2-5
v_call: TRBV11-2
cdr3_nt: TGTGCCAGCAGCTTTACCAGGGGAGAGACCCAGTACTTC
cdr3_aa: CASSFTRGETQYF

clone_size: NA
cdr3_length: 14
d_call: NA
j_call: TRBJ1-5
v_call: TRBV6-6
cdr3_nt: TGTGCCAGCAGTTCCATAGCGGGCAATCAGCCCCAGCATTTT
cdr3_aa: CASSSIAGNQPQHF

clone_size: NA
cdr3_length: 14
d_call: NA
j_call: TRBJ2-1
v_call: TRBV5-1
cdr3_nt: TGCGCCAGCAGCTTGTCAGGGTTAAACAATGAGCAGTTCTTC
cdr3_aa: CASSLSGLNNEQFF

clone_size: NA
cdr3_length: 14
d_call: NA
j_call: TRBJ1-2
v_call: TRBV6-5
cdr3_nt: TGTGCCAGCACCGACAAAGGGCGGGGGAATGGCTACACCTTC
cdr3_aa: CASTDKGRGNGYTF

clone_size: NA
cdr3_length: 11
d_call: NA
j_call: TRBJ2-5
v_call: TRBV20-1
cdr3_nt: TGCAGTGCTAGTAGGGGCGGGACCCAGTACTTC
cdr3_aa: CSASRGGTQYF

clone_size: NA
cdr3_length: 15
d_call: NA
j_call: TRBJ1-4
v_call: TRBV6-5
cdr3_nt: TGTGCCAGCATTAGAGGAAACCCAACTAATGAAAAACTGTTTTTT
cdr3_aa: CASIRGNPTNEKLFF

clone_size: NA
cdr3_length: 14
d_call: TRBD1
j_call: TRBJ1-1
v_call: TRBV2
cdr3_nt: TGTGCCAGCAGGGCGACAGGGGGCAACACTGAAGCTTTCTTT
cdr3_aa: CASRATGGNTEAFF

clone_size: few
cdr3_length: 16
d_call: TRBD1
j_call: TRBJ1-1
v_call: TRBV11-2
cdr3_nt: TGTGCCAGCAGCTTCGGGACAGGGGGCCAGAGAACTGAAGCTTTCTTT
cdr3_aa: CASSFGTGGQRTEAFF

clone_size: NA
cdr3_length: 13
d_call: TRBD1
j_call: TRBJ2-3
v_call: TRBV29-1
cdr3_nt: TGCAGCGTTGGACAGGGGGGGCAAGATACGCAGTATTTT
cdr3_aa: CSVGQGGQDTQYF

clone_size: NA
cdr3_length: 15
d_call: TRBD1
j_call: TRBJ2-7
v_call: TRBV10-3
cdr3_nt: TGTGCCATCAGCCGGAGGACAGGTTTTCTCTACGAGCAGTACTTC
cdr3_aa: CAISRRTGFLYEQYF

clone_size: NA
cdr3_length: 17
d_call: NA
j_call: TRBJ2-3
v_call: TRBV2
cdr3_nt: TGTGCCAGCCGAAGGAGAATCATAGCGAGTAGCACAGATACGCAGTATTTT
cdr3_aa: CASRRRIIASSTDTQYF

clone_size: NA
cdr3_length: 15
d_call: NA
j_call: TRBJ1-4
v_call: TRBV11-2
cdr3_nt: TGTGCCAGCAGCTCCTTAACAGGGCCGAATGAAAAACTGTTTTTT
cdr3_aa: CASSSLTGPNEKLFF

clone_size: few
cdr3_length: 13
d_call: NA
j_call: TRBJ1-5
v_call: TRBV18
cdr3_nt: TGTGCCAGCTCACCACCGGCCCCCGAACCCCAGCATTTT
cdr3_aa: CASSPPAPEPQHF

clone_size: NA
cdr3_length: 14
d_call: NA
j_call: TRBJ2-7
v_call: TRBV5-4
cdr3_nt: TGTGCCAGCAGCTCCCCACAGGGTTCCTACGAGCAGTACTTC
cdr3_aa: CASSSPQGSYEQYF

clone_size: NA
cdr3_length: 13
d_call: TRBD1
j_call: TRBJ2-7
v_call: TRBV11-2
cdr3_nt: TGTGCCAGCAGCCGGGGACAGCTCTACGAGCAGTACTTC
cdr3_aa: CASSRGQLYEQYF

clone_size: NA
cdr3_length: 16
d_call: NA
j_call: TRBJ2-2
v_call: TRBV9
cdr3_nt: TGTGCCAGCAGCACCCCGCGTAGCTCAGTCACCGGGGAGCTGTTTTTT
cdr3_aa: CASSTPRSSVTGELFF